The 15 T cell receptor beta chains below were found in one sample sequenced in a study of blood T cell repertoires in COVID-19. Generated by immunoSEQ multiplex PCR, the TCRdb table keeps only in-frame clones and is missing some. In the table there are roughly 190,000 clones, about nine tenths of which are singletons. Sequenced sample: PBMCs or T cells enriched from blood (not recorded which). Every receptor here comes from a woman aged 25 to 39 who had recovered from COVID-19.

This chain connects TRBV28 to TRBJ1-4; perhaps TRBD1 as D (5 bases). There are 15 residues in the CDR3. V shed 4 bases and J shed 1 base, with 10 bases lying between them. CDR1 MDHEN and CDR2 SYDVKM come from the germline V gene. The CDR3 coding sequence is TGTGCCAGCAGTTCCCAGGGTCGAACTAATGAAAAACTGTTTTTT. Residues: CASSSQGRTNEKLFF.

This clone came up a few times. The V call is TRBV5-4, the J call TRBJ2-7, with TRBD1 as a possible D gene (5 bases). CDR1 and CDR2 (germline): SGHNT, YYREEE (reference sequence). The V and J ends lost 0 bases and 6 bases respectively, with 7 bases between them. The CDR3 is 12 residues long. The CDR3 is CASSLDRSEQYF. In nucleotides, the CDR3 is TGTGCCAGCAGCTTGGACAGGTCCGAGCAGTACTTC.

This clone was found once. The chain uses TRBV20-1 and TRBJ1-3, with 8 positions matching TRBD1. The germline V gene encodes CDR1 DFQATT and CDR2 SNEGSKA (reference sequence). V shed 3 bases and J 2 bases; nucleotides not matched to a gene: 3. The CDR3 has 14 residues. DNA for the CDR3: TGCAGTGCTAGTCCGACAGGGGCTGGAAACACCATATATTTT. Translated, it gives CSASPTGAGNTIYF.

The chain recombines TRBV19 with TRBJ1-1, with TRBD1 matching 8 bases. Germline V CDR1 and CDR2: LNHDA, SQIVND (reference sequence). Trimming took 5 bases from V and 10 from J; bases not matched to a gene: 12. The CDR3 covers 14 residues. Here the CDR3 reads CASSRLTGDQGAFF. CDR3 coding DNA: TGTGCCAGTAGTCGCCTGACAGGGGATCAAGGAGCTTTCTTT. The variable domain in full, with the rest retrieved from reference TRBV19 and TRBJ1-1, is DGGITQSPKYLFRKEGQNVTLSCEQNLNHDAMYWYRQDPGQGLRLIYYSQIVNDFQKGDIAEGYSVSREKKESFPLTVTSAQKNPTAFYLCASSRLTGDQGAFFGQGTRLTVV.

Comment on this clone: The missing conserved phenylalanine or tryptophan at the end of this CDR3 makes a read error likely. The DNA is left out, because the CDR3 cannot be placed on it with certainty; the CDR3 is given as TCRdb lists it. The chain carries TRBV4-1 and TRBJ1-6; TRBD1, as called in the table, went unchecked against the DNA. From its first to its last residue, the CDR3 has 13 amino acids. Germline values: CDR1 MGHRA, CDR2 YSYEKL. The CDR3 here is CASSQETGTSLMV.

On this clone: Different DNA sequences within this sample yield the same CDR3. The chain employs TRBV4-3 and TRBJ2-7; TRBD2 is a possible D gene (5 bases). The CDR3 has 14 amino acids. Germline CDR1 reads LGHNA; CDR2 reads YSLEER. V lost 0 bases to trimming and J lost 2 bases, with 8 bases between them. The CDR3 coding sequence is TGCGCCAGCAGCCAAGACCGGGGTACCTACGAGCAGTACTTC. Residues: CASSQDRGTYEQYF.

The chain uses TRBV6-1 and TRBJ1-2; D gene uncertain. The CDR3 length is 17 residues. From germline, CDR1 is MNHNS and CDR2 SASEGT. Trimming shortened V by 2 bases and J by 4 bases, and 20 bases separated the two germline ends. CDR3: CASSETSGIPTTYGYTF. The CDR3 bases are TGTGCCAGCAGTGAAACCTCCGGGATCCCGACTACCTATGGCTACACCTTC.

V is TRBV2 and J is TRBJ2-1; 11 bases line up with TRBD2. The V gene's germline CDR1 is SNHLY and CDR2 FYNNEI. Germline trimming cut 6 bases from V and 5 bases from J; bases unmatched to any gene: 12. This CDR3 has 17 amino acids. For the CDR3, the DNA is TGTGCCAGCAGACCTGAAAGTAGCGGGGGGGGAAACAATGAGCAGTTCTTC. It yields the protein CASRPESSGGGNNEQFF.

V gene TRBV4-2 combines with J gene TRBJ2-7, with 10 bases aligning to TRBD2. The junction had 9 bases not matched to a gene; V was cut back by 5 bases and J by 2 bases. Germline-derived CDR1 and CDR2 are LGHNA and YNFKEQ. The length of the CDR3 is 16 residues. CDR3 in amino acids: CASSSEGAGGPYEQYF. For the CDR3, the DNA is TGTGCCAGCAGCTCGGAGGGAGCGGGGGGGCCCTACGAGCAGTACTTC.

This clone was picked up one time. This rearrangement joins TRBV13 to TRBJ1-2; no clear D. The CDR3 extends over 13 amino acids. CDR1 is PRHDT, CDR2 FYEKMQ, per germline (reference sequence). The V gene lost 0 bases and the J gene lost 8 bases, with 10 bases spanning the gap. CDR3 sequence reads: CASSLGQAQGYTF. DNA of the CDR3: TGTGCCAGCAGCTTAGGGCAGGCACAAGGCTACACCTTC.

The V call is TRBV9, the J call TRBJ1-2; 8 nucleotides match TRBD1. Looked up from germline, CDR1 is SGDLS and CDR2 is YYNGEE. Trimming removed 4 bases from V and 5 bases from J; junction bases left unmatched: 13. The CDR3 extends over 16 amino acids. The CDR3 nucleotides read TGTGCCAGCAGCTCCCGAGGAGGACAGGGAAAGTATGGCTACACCTTC. Amino acids: CASSSRGGQGKYGYTF.

The gene calls are TRBV6-5 and TRBJ1-4; the D is unclear. The germline V and J ends were trimmed by 4 bases and 4 bases, with 7 bases remaining between them. Germline CDR1 reads MNHEY; CDR2 reads SVGAGI. The CDR3 covers 13 residues. The CDR3 nucleotides are TGTGCCAGCAGTTCCACTCTTAATGAAAAACTGTTTTTT. Translating gives CASSSTLNEKLFF.

This chain joins TRBV6-8 and TRBJ1-5, with D possibly being TRBD1 (6 bases). Germline CDR1 and CDR2: MNHGY and SAAAGT. The CDR3 is 15 residues long. Trimming left V 2 bases short and J 1 base short, with 9 bases between. The CDR3 spells CASSYTGFSNQPQHF. The CDR3, as DNA: TGTGCCAGCAGTTACACAGGGTTCAGCAATCAGCCCCAGCATTTT.

V usage is TRBV5-1 and J usage is TRBJ2-1, with 14 bases identical to TRBD2. The V gene's germline CDR1 is SGHRS and CDR2 YFSETQ. V shed 2 bases, J shed 5 bases, and the junction held 3 bases outside the gene matches. The CDR3 runs 16 residues. CDR3 DNA sequence: TGCGCCAGCAGCTTACGGACTAGCGGGGGGAACAATGAGCAGTTCTTC. It is translated as CASSLRTSGGNNEQFF.

The V gene is TRBV7-3, the J gene TRBJ1-2; a possible D gene is TRBD1 (6 bases). The CDR3 runs to 15 residues. V was clipped by 1 base and J by 5 bases, with 14 bases between them. Germline V lookup: CDR1 SGHTA, CDR2 FQGTGA. The CDR3 coding sequence is TGTGCCAGCAGCTTAATACCCGGACAGAGTTATGGCTACACCTTC. Amino acids: CASSLIPGQSYGYTF.